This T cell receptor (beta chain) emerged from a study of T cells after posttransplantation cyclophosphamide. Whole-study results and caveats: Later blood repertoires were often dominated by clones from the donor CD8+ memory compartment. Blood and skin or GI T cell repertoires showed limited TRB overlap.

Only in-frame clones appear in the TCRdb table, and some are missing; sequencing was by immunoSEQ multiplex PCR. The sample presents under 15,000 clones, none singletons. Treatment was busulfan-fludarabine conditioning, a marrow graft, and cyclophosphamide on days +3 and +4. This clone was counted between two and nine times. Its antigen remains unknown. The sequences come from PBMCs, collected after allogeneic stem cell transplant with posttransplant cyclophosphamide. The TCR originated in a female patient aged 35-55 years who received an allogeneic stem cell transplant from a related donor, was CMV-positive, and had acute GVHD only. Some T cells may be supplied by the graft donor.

The CDR3 spells CASSFGEREAFF. The CDR3 region has the DNA TGTGCCAGCTCATTCGGGGAGAGGGAAGCTTTCTTT. The rearrangement joins TRBV2 to TRBJ1-1; D uncertain. The germline V gene encodes CDR1 SNHLY and CDR2 FYNNEI. Trimming removed 8 bases from V and 8 bases from J, with 15 bases in between. This CDR3 is built from 12 residues.